The 17 T cell receptor beta chains presented below share a single source sample, sequenced in a study of breast tumors, draining lymph nodes, adjacent tissues. Samples came from axillary lymph nodes draining the breast cancer. MiXCR, run by TCRdb on the multiplex PCR reads, gives a single entry per CDR3 protein. The sample holds under 250,000 distinct CDR3 sequences; about 34% are singletons and the top ten take 1.3% to 1.5%. Sequencing input: axillary lymph node tissue. These receptors were taken from a female donor with breast cancer. Some clones in this sample may be carry-over from other donors' samples.

This clonotype was observed many times. The CDR3 DNA follows: TGTGCCAGCAGTTACGGGGCAGGGGAAGGCTACACCTTC. This codes for CASSYGAGEGYTF. The chain joins TRBV6-5 to TRBJ1-2; TRBD1 is a possible D gene (6 bases). Germline V lookup: CDR1 MNHEY, CDR2 SVGAGI. The CDR3 totals 13 residues. The V gene lost 2 bases and the J gene lost 8 bases, with 12 bases spanning the gap.

The V call is TRBV9, the J call TRBJ1-2, with unresolved D. Germline CDR1 and CDR2: SGDLS and YYNGEE. V was trimmed by 0 bases and J by 3 bases, leaving 9 bases between them. This CDR3 contains 14 residues. CDR3 loop: CASSVGGDHYGYTF. In DNA form, the CDR3 reads TGTGCCAGCAGCGTAGGGGGAGATCACTATGGCTACACCTTC.

This clonotype was observed many times. A clone one base away is much larger, so this may be a read error. The chain recombines TRBV20-1 with TRBJ2-5; 8 bases match TRBD2. Trimming at V came to 5 bases and at J to 7 bases, leaving 12 bases not matched to a gene. The CDR3 contains 14 residues. Germline lookup yields CDR1 DFQATT and CDR2 SNEGSKA (reference sequence). The CDR3 coding sequence is TGCAGTGCTCGCACAGCGGGAGTGGGAGCGACCCAGTACTTC. It codes for CSARTAGVGATQYF.

A few counts support this clonotype. The rearrangement uses TRBV5-8 and TRBJ2-6; D is ambiguous. The CDR3 is 17 residues long. V lost 0 bases and J lost 4, with 14 bases in between. Per the germline V gene, CDR1 is SGHTS and CDR2 is YDEGEE. The CDR3: CASSLALRGSGANVLTF. CDR3 sequence (DNA): TGTGCCAGCAGCTTGGCCCTACGCGGAAGCGGGGCCAACGTCCTGACTTTC.

This rearrangement joins TRBV20-1 to TRBJ2-3, with 7 bases that match TRBD2. The CDR3 runs 12 residues. From germline, CDR1 is DFQATT and CDR2 SNEGSKA (reference sequence). The V and J ends lost 7 bases and 6 bases, in that order; junction bases with no gene match: 7. In DNA, the CDR3 is TGCAGTGTTCAGAGCGGGACCGATACGCAGTATTTT. This sequence encodes CSVQSGTDTQYF.

V gene TRBV18 combines with J gene TRBJ2-7; D is perhaps TRBD1 or TRBD2 (5 bases each). The length of the CDR3 is 16 residues. Per the germline V gene, CDR1 is KGHSH and CDR2 is LQKENI. V lost 2 bases and J lost 3, with 17 bases in between. This chain's CDR3 is CASSPFYGGLDYEQYF. In DNA form, the CDR3 reads TGTGCCAGCTCACCATTCTATGGGGGTTTGGACTACGAGCAGTACTTC.

There are many counts of this clonotype. The V and J genes are TRBV4-1 and TRBJ2-1; 9 bases align to TRBD2. V lost 1 base to trimming and J lost 0 bases; unmatched junction nucleotides: 16. The germline CDR1 and CDR2 sequences are MGHRA and YSYEKL. The CDR3 contains 21 residues. The CDR3 reads CASSQGAGGSTQRTSYNEQFF. DNA for the CDR3: TGCGCCAGCAGCCAAGGAGCGGGAGGATCAACACAACGTACCTCCTACAATGAGCAGTTCTTC.

Ten or more counts support this clonotype. The chain uses TRBV15 and TRBJ2-2, with unresolved D. The V end lost 2 bases, the J end lost 5 bases, and 3 bases lay between the germline ends. Germline V lookup: CDR1 LNHNV, CDR2 YYDKDF (reference sequence). This CDR3 comprises 12 residues. CDR3: CATSRSTGELFF. The DNA of the CDR3 is TGTGCCACCAGCAGAAGTACCGGGGAGCTGTTTTTT. The complete variable domain, with remaining parts taken from reference TRBV15 and TRBJ2-2, reads DAMVIQNPRYQVTQFGKPVTLSCSQTLNHNVMYWYQQKSSQAPKLLFHYYDKDFNNEADTPDNFQSRRPNTSFCFLDIRSPGLGDTAMYLCATSRSTGELFFGEGSRLTVL.

This clonotype was found many times. This chain connects TRBV5-8 to TRBJ1-2; the match to TRBD1 covers 11 bases. The V and J ends lost 3 bases and 4 bases, in that order; junction bases with no gene match: 11. CDR1 and CDR2 (germline): SGHTS, YDEGEE. The CDR3 has 17 residues. The CDR3 sequence is CASSSGQGAYSIYGYTF. The DNA for the CDR3 is TGTGCCAGCAGCTCCGGACAGGGGGCCTACAGCATCTATGGCTACACCTTC.

This rearrangement joins TRBV7-6 to TRBJ2-3, with 7 bases matching TRBD1. V was clipped by 4 bases and J by 4 bases; unmatched bases: 11. Germline CDR1 reads SGHVS; CDR2 reads FNYEAQ. The CDR3 consists of 16 residues. In DNA form, the CDR3 reads TGTGCCAGCAGCTCCATAGCGACAGGGACCCCAGATACGCAGTATTTT. This translates into CASSSIATGTPDTQYF.

This clonotype appeared a few times. V gene TRBV6-5 combines with J gene TRBJ1-5; TRBD1 might be the D (5 bases). Per the germline V gene, CDR1 is MNHEY and CDR2 is SVGAGI. This CDR3 is built from 13 residues. Deletions cut 5 bases from V and 6 bases from J, with 11 bases between. CDR3 sequence (DNA): TGTGCCAGCAGTCGGGGGGAGGGTCAGCCCCAGCATTTT. As protein: CASSRGEGQPQHF.

To note about this clonotype: One junction end does not reproduce the germline sequence, and a read error may be involved. The chain joins TRBV7-2 to TRBJ2-6, with 16 bases fitting TRBD2. CDR1 SGHTA and CDR2 FQGNSA come from the germline V gene. This CDR3 contains 18 residues. The CDR3 loop is CASSPGTSGRAGANVLTF. CDR3 bases: TGTGCCAGCAGCCCCGGGACTAGCGGGAGGGCTGGAGCCAACGTCCTGACTTTC.

This clonotype was counted at least ten times. The chain couples TRBV28 to TRBJ1-6; no reliable D call. V was shortened by 3 bases and J by 13 bases, with 10 bases between the two germline ends. The CDR3 totals 12 residues. Germline V gene data show CDR1 as MDHEN and CDR2 as SYDVKM. DNA for the CDR3: TGTGCCAGCAGTTTGGAGACGGGGCCCCTCCACTTT. This gives the protein CASSLETGPLHF.

This clonotype showed up many times. This chain links TRBV4-3 with TRBJ2-5, with TRBD2 matching 9 bases. With V trimmed by 1 base and J by 5 bases, 8 bases remained unmatched. Germline loops: CDR1 LGHNA, CDR2 YSLEER. The CDR3 contains 16 residues. CDR3 sequence: CASSQGLGAGGETQYF. CDR3 bases: TGCGCCAGCAGCCAAGGTTTGGGGGCGGGAGGGGAGACCCAGTACTTC.

This clonotype was observed many times. This chain connects TRBV30 to TRBJ1-6; 9 nucleotides agree with TRBD1. CDR1 and CDR2 (germline): GTSNPN, SVGIG (reference sequence). The V gene end was trimmed by 1 base and the J gene end by 10 bases; junction bases not matched to a gene: 2. The CDR3 length is 13 residues. CDR3 sequence reads: CAWSEGQGSPLHF. As DNA, the CDR3 is TGTGCCTGGAGTGAGGGACAGGGCTCACCCCTCCACTTT.

This clonotype appeared many times. V usage is TRBV5-1 and J usage is TRBJ1-2; D possibly corresponds to TRBD1 (6 bases). Germline CDR1 reads SGHRS; CDR2 reads YFSETQ. The CDR3 extends over 13 amino acids. V shed 1 base and J shed 7 bases, with 11 bases lying between them. In nucleotides, the CDR3 is TGCGCCAGCAGCTTGTCCTCACAGGGTGGCTACACCTTC. This sequence encodes CASSLSSQGGYTF.

As regards this clonotype: Likely a read error: the CDR3 ends without its conserved phenylalanine or tryptophan. The genes are TRBV14 and TRBJ2-7; no clear D. The germline CDR1 and CDR2 sequences are SGHDN and FVKESK. The V gene lost 2 bases and the J gene lost 4 bases, with 9 bases spanning the gap. The CDR3 loop spans 13 amino acids. The DNA for the CDR3 is TGTGCCAGCAGCCAACAGGTCTGGTACGAGCAGTACATC. Translating gives CASSQQVWYEQYI.